These 23 T cell receptor beta chains share one sample of origin, sequenced in a study of cytomegalovirus exposure and HLA in healthy donors. PCR used 60 Vbeta primers and 13 Jbeta primers. TCRdb keeps only in-frame clones here, not all; method: immunoSEQ multiplex PCR. The ten most abundant clones cover around 1.5% of a sample with some 130,000 clones. What was sequenced was PBMCs. Source of these receptors: a middle-aged woman in good health and CMV-seronegative.

The V gene is TRBV11-2, the J gene TRBJ1-2; D remains ambiguous. Germline V gene lookup returns CDR1 SGHAT and CDR2 FQNNGV. This CDR3 spans 14 amino acids. V lost 5 bases, J lost 4 bases, and 14 bases lay in between. CDR3 amino acids: CASSRFGETYGYTF. The CDR3 nucleotides read TGTGCCAGCAGCCGATTCGGGGAAACCTATGGCTACACCTTC.

The chain uses TRBV7-2 and TRBJ2-5, with 8 bases fitting TRBD1. The V and J ends lost 1 base and 7 bases, in that order; junction bases with no gene match: 2. CDR1 and CDR2 from the germline V gene are SGHTA and FQGNSA. The CDR3 totals 13 residues. The CDR3 protein is CASSLEQGGTQYF. CDR3 coding DNA: TGTGCCAGCAGCTTAGAACAGGGGGGGACCCAGTACTTC. Using reference TRBV7-2 and TRBJ2-5 for the parts outside the CDR3, the full variable domain is GAGVSQSPSNKVTEKGKDVELRCDPISGHTALYWYRQSLGQGLEFLIYFQGNSAPDKSGLPSDRFSAERTGGSVSTLTIQRTQQEDSAVYLCASSLEQGGTQYFGPGTRLLVL.

This chain connects TRBV27 to TRBJ2-5, with D tentatively TRBD2 (5 bases). CDR3 length: 14 amino acids. V was pared by 5 bases and J by 4 bases, with 14 bases between. In germline, CDR1 is MNHEY, CDR2 SMNVEV (reference sequence). The CDR3 DNA reads TGTGCCAGCAGTCCTACTAGGGTAGTAGAGACCCAGTACTTC. Protein product: CASSPTRVVETQYF.

The chain employs TRBV7-6 and TRBJ2-6; D not certain. The CDR3 is 15 amino acids. V was trimmed by 1 base and J by 4 bases, leaving 8 bases between them. Germline assignment: CDR1 SGHVS and CDR2 FNYEAQ. The CDR3 spells CASSLDVAGANVLTF. The CDR3 bases are TGTGCCAGCAGCTTAGACGTGGCCGGGGCCAACGTCCTGACTTTC.

This chain connects TRBV7-2 to TRBJ1-1, with TRBD1 matching 10 bases. With V trimmed by 5 bases and J by 2 bases, 5 bases remained unmatched. Germline loops: CDR1 SGHTA, CDR2 FQGNSA. The CDR3 has 15 residues. CDR3 region: CASSVWTGGNTEAFF. The CDR3 bases are TGTGCCAGCAGCGTTTGGACAGGGGGAAACACTGAAGCTTTCTTT.

This chain connects TRBV7-8 to TRBJ2-5, with 8 positions matching TRBD1. V shed 2 bases, J shed 7 bases, and the junction held 9 bases outside the gene matches. Germline CDR1 SGHVS, CDR2 FQNEAQ. The CDR3 length is 15 residues. The CDR3 bases are TGTGCCAGCAGCTTACGGCCCACAGGGGGAGGGACCCAGTACTTC. Encoded protein: CASSLRPTGGGTQYF.

V gene TRBV7-2 combines with J gene TRBJ2-3, with TRBD2 matching 12 bases. With 6 bases clipped from V and 6 bases from J, the junction kept 4 bases outside the gene matches. The CDR3 length is 14 residues. From germline, CDR1 is SGHTA and CDR2 FQGNSA. CDR3 sequence (DNA): TGTGCCAGCAGGCCGGGACTAGCGGGTGATACGCAGTATTTT. Protein: CASRPGLAGDTQYF.

This chain joins TRBV6-5 and TRBJ1-4; no reliable D call. Trimming stripped 8 bases from V and 2 bases from J, with 6 bases between. The CDR3 consists of 12 residues. From germline, CDR1 is MNHEY and CDR2 SVGAGI. The CDR3: CASGETNEKLFF. The CDR3 coding sequence is TGTGCCAGCGGGGAGACTAATGAAAAACTGTTTTTT.

The DNA for the CDR3 is TGTGCCAGCAGTGTAGATGCCAGGGCACCTAATCAGCCCCAGCATTTT. Residues: CASSVDARAPNQPQHF. The chain has TRBV2 and TRBJ1-5; D perhaps matches TRBD1 (5 bases). V lost 4 bases, J lost 4 bases, and 17 bases lay in between. This CDR3 comprises 16 residues. Germline V gene sequence: CDR1 SNHLY, CDR2 FYNNEI.

The gene calls are TRBV9 and TRBJ2-1; 12 nucleotides line up with TRBD2. V was clipped by 2 bases and J by 2 bases; unmatched bases: 2. The CDR3 consists of 16 residues. CDR1 SGDLS and CDR2 YYNGEE come from the germline V gene. The CDR3 nucleotides read TGTGCCAGCAGCGTGTCTAGCGGGGGGGCCTACAATGAGCAGTTCTTC. This sequence encodes CASSVSSGGAYNEQFF.

This rearrangement joins TRBV13 to TRBJ1-4; D remains ambiguous. The germline V gene encodes CDR1 PRHDT and CDR2 FYEKMQ (reference sequence). The length of the CDR3 is 17 residues. Between the trimmed V and J ends, which lost 0 bases and 0 bases, there was a span of 11 bases. Here the CDR3 reads CASSLGAGRATNEKLFF. The CDR3 DNA sequence: TGTGCCAGCAGCTTAGGGGCAGGCCGTGCAACTAATGAAAAACTGTTTTTT.

This rearrangement joins TRBV14 to TRBJ1-1, with D hard to call. The germline V gene has CDR1 SGHDN and CDR2 FVKESK. There are 13 residues in the CDR3. The V gene lost 0 bases and the J gene lost 1 base, with 3 bases spanning the gap. This CDR3 reads CASSQDGNTEAFF. CDR3 DNA sequence: TGTGCCAGCAGCCAAGACGGGAACACTGAAGCTTTCTTT.

V is TRBV7-2 and J is TRBJ1-4, with TRBD1 identical over 8 bases. CDR3 length: 16 residues. The trim removed 4 bases at V and 7 bases at J, leaving 11 bases unmatched. CDR1 and CDR2 (germline): SGHTA, FQGNSA. CDR3 residues: CASSYATGTGVEKLFF. The DNA for the CDR3 is TGTGCCAGCAGCTATGCAACCGGGACAGGAGTTGAAAAACTGTTTTTT.

This chain uses TRBV6-6 with TRBJ2-1; D might be TRBD1 (6 bases). Per germline, CDR1 MNHNY and CDR2 SVGAGI (reference sequence). This CDR3 comprises 15 residues. Between the trimmed V and J ends, which lost 5 bases and 0 bases, there was a span of 11 bases. The CDR3 DNA sequence: TGTGCCAGCAGTAGCAGGGGAAGCTCCTACAATGAGCAGTTCTTC. It is translated as CASSSRGSSYNEQFF.

This chain joins TRBV10-1 and TRBJ2-7, with 9 bases that match TRBD2. Unmatched junction bases numbered 4, after V lost 4 bases and J lost 3 bases. Germline lookup yields CDR1 WNHNN and CDR2 SYGVQD (reference sequence). The CDR3 is 14 residues long. The CDR3 sequence: CASSVLAGIYEQYV. The DNA for the CDR3 is TGCGCCAGCAGTGTCCTAGCGGGGATCTACGAGCAGTACGTC.

The V and J genes are TRBV7-8 and TRBJ1-2; 7 bases map to TRBD1. The CDR3 totals 13 residues. The germline CDR1 and CDR2 sequences are SGHVS and FQNEAQ. After removal of 5 bases from V and 3 bases from J, the junction contained 3 bases not matched to a gene. The CDR3 spells CASSADRDYGYTF. In DNA form, the CDR3 reads TGTGCCAGCAGCGCTGACAGGGACTATGGCTACACCTTC.

The V call is TRBV5-5, the J call TRBJ1-4; perhaps TRBD1 as D (6 bases). With 2 bases removed from V and 5 bases from J, the gap between germline ends came to 10 bases. There are 14 residues in the CDR3. Germline V gene lookup returns CDR1 SGHKS and CDR2 YYEKEE (reference sequence). This CDR3 reads CASSFGGANEKLFF. DNA of the CDR3: TGTGCCAGCAGCTTTGGGGGGGCGAATGAAAAACTGTTTTTT.

The V and J genes are TRBV7-8 and TRBJ1-1; D call uncertain. Germline assignment: CDR1 SGHVS and CDR2 FQNEAQ. This CDR3 is built from 12 residues. Trimming cost V 3 bases and J 6 bases, with 8 bases left between them. CDR3 region: CASSFGQPEAFF. The CDR3 nucleotides read TGTGCCAGCAGCTTTGGGCAGCCTGAAGCTTTCTTT.

The chain is built from TRBV19 and TRBJ1-1; D perhaps matches TRBD1 (5 bases). The germline V and J ends were trimmed by 3 bases and 2 bases, with 10 bases remaining between them. This CDR3 is 14 amino acids long. From germline, CDR1 is LNHDA and CDR2 SQIVND (reference sequence). The CDR3 here is CASSIRVLNTEAFF. The CDR3 DNA sequence: TGTGCCAGTAGTATCAGGGTTCTTAACACTGAAGCTTTCTTT.

The V gene is TRBV5-6, the J gene TRBJ1-5; D perhaps matches TRBD1 (6 bases). The ends were cut back, 2 bases at V and 2 bases at J, with 8 bases in the middle. The CDR3 loop spans 14 amino acids. Germline CDR1 reads SGHDT; CDR2 reads YYEEEE. The CDR3 protein is CASSFRGGNQPQHF. The DNA for the CDR3 is TGTGCCAGCAGCTTCAGGGGTGGCAATCAGCCCCAGCATTTT. The variable domain in full, with the rest retrieved from reference TRBV5-6 and TRBJ1-5, is DAGVTQSPTHLIKTRGQQVTLRCSPKSGHDTVSWYQQALGQGPQFIFQYYEEEERQRGNFPDRFSGHQFPNYSSELNVNALLLGDSALYLCASSFRGGNQPQHFGDGTRLSIL.

The rearrangement uses TRBV5-6 and TRBJ1-2, with a possible D match to TRBD1 (5 bases). The germline V and J ends were trimmed by 7 bases and 7 bases, with 14 bases remaining between them. Germline V CDR1 and CDR2: SGHDT, YYEEEE. This CDR3 spans 12 amino acids. CDR3 bases: TGTGCCAGCTCTGGGGGGTCCGTTGGCTACACCTTC. Residues: CASSGGSVGYTF.

DNA for the CDR3: TGCGCCAGCAGAGGGGCTTCTGAAGCTTTCTTT. It translates to CASRGASEAFF. The chain employs TRBV4-1 and TRBJ1-1; weak D call: TRBD1 (5 bases). The germline V gene encodes CDR1 MGHRA and CDR2 YSYEKL. V lost 6 bases and J 6 bases, leaving 8 bases between the germline ends. The CDR3 is 11 residues long.

The J gene is TRBJ2-1, the V gene TRBV9; 13 bases map to TRBD2. The V and J ends lost 4 bases and 9 bases, in that order; junction bases with no gene match: 10. CDR1 SGDLS and CDR2 YYNGEE come from the germline V gene. The length of the CDR3 is 16 residues. CDR3 bases: TGTGCCAGCAGCTTTACCACTAGCGGGGGGGCCACTGAGCAGTTCTTC. It translates to CASSFTTSGGATEQFF.